One and the same sample provided the 29 T cell receptor beta chains below, sequenced in a study of cytomegalovirus exposure and HLA in healthy donors. This table comes from immunoSEQ multiplex PCR, and its TCRdb copy is limited to in-frame clones, with some not included. The sample holds some 87,000 clones; approximately 96% are singletons and the top ten take about 1.3%. Sequencing input: PBMCs. All receptors come from a woman between 18 and 29 years old in good health and CMV-seronegative.

The chain combines TRBV2 with TRBJ2-2; tentative D call: TRBD2 (6 bases). The V gene's germline CDR1 is SNHLY and CDR2 FYNNEI. The CDR3 has 14 amino acids. Trimming took off 8 bases at V and 3 bases at J, with 13 bases between the two ends. The CDR3 bases are TGTGCCAGCGTGTGGCCGGGGGACACCGGGGAGCTGTTTTTT. The encoded protein is CASVWPGDTGELFF.

The chain is built from TRBV10-3 and TRBJ1-5, with unresolved D. The CDR3 runs 14 residues. With 2 bases removed from V and 3 bases from J, the gap between germline ends came to 8 bases. Germline CDR1 is ENHRY and CDR2 is SYGVKD. The CDR3 DNA reads as TGTGCCATCAGTGAGGGGCAGGACAATCAGCCCCAGCATTTT. This encodes CAISEGQDNQPQHF.

J is TRBJ2-7 and V is TRBV30; D not resolved. The germline V gene has CDR1 GTSNPN and CDR2 SVGIG (reference sequence). CDR3 length equals 12 residues. V was pared by 2 bases and J by 3 bases, with 8 bases between. The CDR3 nucleotides read TGTGCCTGGAGTTACTTAAGCTACGAGCAGTACTTC. Its protein is CAWSYLSYEQYF.

The V call is TRBV7-9, the J call TRBJ2-5; the match to TRBD2 covers 10 bases. Germline-derived CDR1 and CDR2 are SEHNR and FQNEAQ (reference sequence). CDR3 size: 15 residues. Unmatched junction bases numbered 4, after V lost 2 bases and J lost 4 bases. The CDR3 loop reads CASSLLAGARETQYF. The CDR3 DNA follows: TGTGCCAGCAGCTTACTAGCGGGAGCCCGAGAGACCCAGTACTTC.

The chain has TRBV2 and TRBJ2-5, with TRBD2 matching over 9 bases. CDR3 length equals 16 residues. The germline V gene has CDR1 SNHLY and CDR2 FYNNEI. J lost 2 bases, V lost 7 bases, and 11 bases had no gene match. The CDR3 spells CASNPRASGVQETQYF. The CDR3 nucleotides are TGTGCCAGCAATCCGCGGGCTAGCGGGGTGCAAGAGACCCAGTACTTC.

The rearrangement links TRBV4-1 to TRBJ2-7; 9 bases agree with TRBD1. The CDR3 loop spans 17 amino acids. V lost 2 bases to trimming and J lost 4 bases; unmatched junction nucleotides: 12. Germline V lookup: CDR1 MGHRA, CDR2 YSYEKL. The DNA for the CDR3 is TGCGCCAGCAGCCAATCTCCCACAGGGGGCAAAAAGTACGAGCAGTACTTC. It is translated as CASSQSPTGGKKYEQYF.

The V and J genes are TRBV7-2 and TRBJ1-3; weak D call: TRBD1 (6 bases). V was shortened by 2 bases and J by 8 bases, with 16 bases between the two germline ends. CDR3 length: 15 residues. Germline loops: CDR1 SGHTA, CDR2 FQGNSA. CDR3 sequence: CASSLWGPTDDTIYF. The CDR3 DNA follows: TGTGCCAGCAGCTTATGGGGGCCAACGGATGACACCATATATTTT.

The chain combines TRBV7-9 with TRBJ2-7; TRBD1 aligns across 8 bases. The CDR3 spans 15 residues. V was clipped by 5 bases and J by 7 bases; unmatched bases: 13. Germline V gene sequence: CDR1 SEHNR, CDR2 FQNEAQ (reference sequence). CDR3 in DNA: TGTGCCAGCAGCCCCTTGGGGCAGGGGGCATGGGAGCAGTACTTC. This gives the protein CASSPLGQGAWEQYF. The whole variable domain, remainder taken from reference TRBV7-9 and TRBJ2-7, is DTGVSQNPRHKITKRGQNVTFRCDPISEHNRLYWYRQTLGQGPEFLTYFQNEAQLEKSRLLSDRFSAERPKGSFSTLEIQRTEQGDSAMYLCASSPLGQGAWEQYFGPGTRLTVT.

V and J are TRBV6-1 and TRBJ2-1; D gene ambiguous. CDR3 length: 15 amino acids. Trimming took off 6 bases at V and 4 bases at J, with 16 bases between the two ends. Germline-derived CDR1 and CDR2 are MNHNS and SASEGT. CDR3 residues: CASRSTGLVYNEQFF. CDR3 in DNA: TGTGCCAGCAGATCCACCGGCCTAGTATACAATGAGCAGTTCTTC.

The chain carries TRBV19 and TRBJ1-4; TRBD1 matches at 7 bases. CDR1 LNHDA and CDR2 SQIVND come from the germline V gene (reference sequence). Trimming removed 4 bases from V and 5 bases from J; junction bases left unmatched: 7. This CDR3 has 15 amino acids. CDR3 region: CASSTQGGRNEKLFF. CDR3 DNA: TGTGCCAGTAGTACCCAAGGGGGCCGGAATGAAAAACTGTTTTTT.

This chain uses TRBV10-3 with TRBJ2-3; 11 bases fit TRBD2. V lost 0 bases, J lost 5 bases, and 4 bases stayed unmatched. Germline-derived CDR1 and CDR2 are ENHRY and SYGVKD. The CDR3 extends over 16 amino acids. The CDR3 region has the DNA TGTGCCATCAGTGAGTCACTAGCGGGAGTTGGAGATACGCAGTATTTT. It is translated as CAISESLAGVGDTQYF.

This chain joins TRBV7-9 and TRBJ2-7; D gene unclear. The CDR3 is 11 residues long. From germline, CDR1 is SEHNR and CDR2 FQNEAQ (reference sequence). V was pared by 5 bases and J by 4 bases, with 6 bases between. The CDR3 loop reads CASSAIYEQYF. The CDR3 nucleotides are TGTGCCAGCAGCGCGATTTACGAGCAGTACTTC.

The chain has TRBV5-1 and TRBJ2-1, with TRBD1 identical over 9 bases. Trimming at V came to 3 bases and at J to 5 bases, leaving 6 bases not matched to a gene. This CDR3 region has 15 residues. Germline V gene sequence: CDR1 SGHRS, CDR2 YFSETQ. CDR3 amino acids: CASSWNRGPNNEQFF. The CDR3, as DNA: TGCGCCAGCAGCTGGAACAGGGGGCCCAACAATGAGCAGTTCTTC.

This clone was observed many times. The rearrangement uses TRBV28 and TRBJ2-7; possible D gene TRBD1, 6 bases. Trimming took 5 bases from V and 3 from J, leaving 26 bases between them. The CDR3 is 18 residues long. Germline loops: CDR1 MDHEN, CDR2 SYDVKM. The CDR3 DNA reads as TGTGCCAGCAGTACAGTCCACCGGGACACCCTCCAGTTCTACGAGCAGTACTTC. It codes for CASSTVHRDTLQFYEQYF.

The chain's CDR3 is CASSWTGSNNEQFF. The CDR3 DNA reads TGCGCCAGCAGCTGGACAGGGAGCAACAATGAGCAGTTCTTC. The J gene is TRBJ2-1, the V gene TRBV5-1, with TRBD1 matching over 8 bases. V shed 3 bases and J 5 bases; nucleotides not matched to a gene: 4. The CDR3 extends over 14 amino acids. Germline V gives CDR1 SGHRS, CDR2 YFSETQ.

V is TRBV4-2 and J is TRBJ2-2, with a possible D match to TRBD2 (7 bases). Germline-derived CDR1 and CDR2 are LGHNA and YNFKEQ. Trimming left V 0 bases short and J 5 bases short, with 13 bases between. The CDR3 is made up of 16 amino acids. CDR3 coding DNA: TGTGCCAGCAGCCAAGATGGGGGGGCAGGGACCGGGGAGCTGTTTTTT. As protein: CASSQDGGAGTGELFF.

The V and J genes are TRBV11-2 and TRBJ2-7; D possibly corresponds to TRBD1 (6 bases). This CDR3 has 14 amino acids. Germline V CDR1 and CDR2: SGHAT, FQNNGV. The germline V and J ends were trimmed by 6 bases and 3 bases, with 15 bases remaining between them. The CDR3, as DNA: TGTGCCAGCAGGACATCTGGGGGCATCTACGAGCAGTACTTC. It translates to CASRTSGGIYEQYF. The full variable domain, in which reference TRBV11-2 and TRBJ2-7 provide the parts outside the CDR3, is EAGVAQSPRYKIIEKRQSVAFWCNPISGHATLYWYQQILGQGPKLLIQFQNNGVVDDSQLPKDRFSAERLKGVDSTLKIQPAKLEDSAVYLCASRTSGGIYEQYFGPGTRLTVT.

The chain uses TRBV30 and TRBJ1-2; the match to TRBD1 covers 9 bases. The CDR3 has 17 residues. J was trimmed by 6 bases and V by 0 bases; bases with no gene match: 14. CDR1 GTSNPN and CDR2 SVGIG come from the germline V gene (reference sequence). The CDR3 DNA reads TGTGCCTGGAGTGTAACCGCCGGGACAGGGCATGTGGATGGCTACACCTTC. This gives the protein CAWSVTAGTGHVDGYTF. The entire variable domain, with the rest obtained from reference TRBV30 and TRBJ1-2, is as follows: SQTIHQWPATLVQPVGSPLSLECTVEGTSNPNLYWYRQAAGRGLQLLFYSVGIGQISSEVPQNLSASRPQDRQFILSSKKLLLSDSGFYLCAWSVTAGTGHVDGYTFGSGTRLTVV.

The V call is TRBV28, the J call TRBJ2-3; 9 nucleotides match TRBD1. The germline gives CDR1 MDHEN, CDR2 SYDVKM. V trimming: 5 bases; J trimming: 1 base; junction bases outside the gene matches: 4. This CDR3 comprises 15 residues. The CDR3 region has the DNA TGTGCCAGCAGTCCGGACAGGGGTGGCACAGATACGCAGTATTTT. This translates into CASSPDRGGTDTQYF.

The chain couples TRBV11-2 to TRBJ2-5; D call uncertain. With 3 bases removed from V and 4 bases from J, the gap between germline ends came to 6 bases. From germline, CDR1 is SGHAT and CDR2 FQNNGV. CDR3 length: 12 residues. This CDR3 reads CASSFYLETQYF. The CDR3, as DNA: TGTGCCAGCAGCTTCTATTTAGAGACCCAGTACTTC.

The rearrangement links TRBV10-3 to TRBJ1-4; perhaps TRBD1 as D (5 bases). Per the germline V gene, CDR1 is ENHRY and CDR2 is SYGVKD. V was clipped by 4 bases and J by 3 bases, with 12 bases between them. The CDR3 totals 15 residues. The CDR3 bases are TGTGCCATCAGTGCACAAGGGGTCCCTAATGAAAAACTGTTTTTT. Translated: CAISAQGVPNEKLFF.

CDR3 sequence (DNA): TGTGCCAGCAGTGGTATAGAAAAACTGTTTTTT. The encoded protein is CASSGIEKLFF. The chain couples TRBV6-1 to TRBJ1-4, with D hard to call. Trimming took off 4 bases at V and 8 bases at J, with 5 bases between the two ends. The CDR3 totals 11 residues. The germline CDR1 and CDR2 sequences are MNHNS and SASEGT.

V is TRBV6-1 and J is TRBJ2-6, with a tentative D call TRBD1 (6 bases). This CDR3 spans 22 amino acids. From germline, CDR1 is MNHNS and CDR2 SASEGT. The V end lost 2 bases, the J end lost 0 bases, and 26 bases lay between the germline ends. This chain's CDR3 is CASSEWAPAFGTTDSGANVLTF. CDR3 DNA: TGTGCCAGCAGTGAATGGGCGCCGGCGTTCGGGACAACCGACTCTGGGGCCAACGTCCTGACTTTC.

The genes are TRBV9 and TRBJ2-7; 13 bases line up with TRBD2. The germline CDR1 and CDR2 sequences are SGDLS and YYNGEE. The CDR3 loop spans 14 amino acids. J gave up 5 bases and V 4 bases, and 3 bases lay outside the gene matches. The CDR3 nucleotides are TGTGCCAGCAGCCCAGGGACTAGCGGGGACGAGCAGTACTTC. The encoded protein is CASSPGTSGDEQYF.

V gene TRBV5-3 combines with J gene TRBJ2-7, with 9 positions matching TRBD2. TRBV5-3 is an ORF; its function is uncertain. This CDR3 region has 15 residues. V shed 1 base, J shed 5 bases, and the junction held 7 bases outside the gene matches. The CDR3 here is CARSLKVAGAHEQYF. The CDR3 bases are TGTGCCAGAAGCTTGAAGGTAGCGGGAGCCCACGAGCAGTACTTC.

V usage is TRBV27 and J usage is TRBJ2-5; 8 nucleotides agree with TRBD2. The CDR3 covers 16 residues. Germline V gene data show CDR1 as MNHEY and CDR2 as SMNVEV (reference sequence). V was clipped by 8 bases and J by 1 base; unmatched bases: 12. Here the CDR3 reads CASSSGLGVFQETQYF. The CDR3 DNA is TGTGCCAGCTCGTCGGGACTAGGGGTGTTCCAAGAGACCCAGTACTTC.

The chain couples TRBV6-1 to TRBJ1-2, with TRBD1 matching over 7 bases. CDR3 length: 14 amino acids. Trimming at V came to 5 bases and at J to 5 bases, leaving 8 bases not matched to a gene. Germline CDR1 and CDR2: MNHNS and SASEGT. The CDR3 region is CASSQDRTLYGYTF. Written as DNA, the CDR3 is TGTGCCAGCAGTCAGGACAGGACATTGTATGGCTACACCTTC.

The V gene is TRBV27, the J gene TRBJ2-7; TRBD1 aligns across 7 bases. Trimming removed 6 bases from V and 7 bases from J; junction bases left unmatched: 18. This CDR3 comprises 16 residues. Per the germline V gene, CDR1 is MNHEY and CDR2 is SMNVEV (reference sequence). In DNA form, the CDR3 reads TGTGCCAGCAGCCGTCCGGGACAGCTACGGAAGGGAGAGCAGTACTTC. Translating gives CASSRPGQLRKGEQYF.

V and J are TRBV10-3 and TRBJ2-7, with D possibly TRBD2 on 5 matching bases. The germline V gene encodes CDR1 ENHRY and CDR2 SYGVKD. The CDR3 covers 13 residues. V lost 8 bases, J lost 0 bases, and 11 bases lay in between. The CDR3 nucleotides are TGTGCCATCGGTGGCGGGTCCTCCTACGAGCAGTACTTC. Amino acids: CAIGGGSSYEQYF.